Below are 26 T cell receptor beta chains sequenced from a single sample in a study of T cells in Graves' hyperthyroidism and ophthalmopathy. Using RNA transcripts as the source, TCR beta CDR3 regions were amplified. The HTBI set primed first-round TCR CDR3 RT-PCR. TCRdb itself ran the multiplex PCR reads through MiXCR, one entry per CDR3 protein. The table lists a few hundred thousand distinct CDR3 sequences, approximately 48% of them singletons, with around 47% in the top ten. Specimen: peripheral blood or thyroid tissue (not recorded which). These receptors were taken from an adult woman with Graves' disease, either hyperthyroidism or ophthalmopathy (not recorded which).

The chain couples TRBV7-9 to TRBJ1-6; 7 bases align to TRBD1. This CDR3 contains 15 residues. Germline CDR1 SEHNR, CDR2 FQNEAQ (reference sequence). J lost 7 bases, V lost 1 base, and 4 bases had no gene match. The DNA of the CDR3 is TGTGCCAGCAGCTTAGTGGCAGGGGGGAATTCACCCCTCCACTTT. Amino acids: CASSLVAGGNSPLHF. The full variable domain, with the rest looked up from reference TRBV7-9 and TRBJ1-6, is DTGVSQNPRHKITKRGQNVTFRCDPISEHNRLYWYRQTLGQGPEFLTYFQNEAQLEKSRLLSDRFSAERPKGSFSTLEIQRTEQGDSAMYLCASSLVAGGNSPLHFGNGTRLTVT.

V usage is TRBV19 and J usage is TRBJ2-7, with D tentatively TRBD1 or TRBD2 (5 bases each). Trimming stripped 2 bases from V and 4 bases from J, with 12 bases between. Germline V gives CDR1 LNHDA, CDR2 SQIVND (reference sequence). The CDR3 covers 14 residues. In DNA, the CDR3 is TGTGCCAGTAGTATAAGAACAGGCGGGTACGAGCAGTACTTC. It is translated as CASSIRTGGYEQYF.

This clonotype was detected many times. The chain joins TRBV12-3 or TRBV12-4 to TRBJ2-5, with 7 bases lining up with TRBD1. Trimming at V came to 6 bases and at J to 7 bases, leaving 11 bases not matched to a gene. The CDR3 loop spans 14 amino acids. The CDR3 region has the DNA TGTGCCAGCAGCCAGGGACAGCAGCTTGGGACCCAGTACTTC. It yields the protein CASSQGQQLGTQYF.

This clonotype has more than one count but fewer than ten. At one end the junction does not follow the germline gene, possibly because of a read error. This chain connects TRBV7-3 to TRBJ2-6; 7 positions agree with TRBD1. The germline gives CDR1 SGHTA, CDR2 FQGTGA. This CDR3 spans 13 amino acids. The CDR3 region is CASSPQGVGTEAF. In DNA form, the CDR3 reads TGTGCCAGCAGCCCCCAGGGGGTGGGCACTGAAGCTTTC.

This clonotype has only one observation. The rearrangement links TRBV7-9 to TRBJ1-2; D may be TRBD1 (5 bases). In germline, CDR1 is SEHNR, CDR2 FQNEAQ (reference sequence). This CDR3 has 13 residues. The V end lost 4 bases, the J end lost 6 bases, and 12 bases lay between the germline ends. CDR3 protein: CASSSGMGDGYTF. In DNA, the CDR3 is TGTGCCAGCAGCTCCGGCATGGGGGATGGCTACACCTTC.

The rearrangement uses TRBV10-2 and TRBJ2-7; D perhaps matches TRBD1 (6 bases). Trimming took off 6 bases at V and 2 bases at J, with 17 bases between the two ends. The CDR3 consists of 15 residues. Looked up from germline, CDR1 is WSHSY and CDR2 is SAAADI. The CDR3 region has the DNA TGCGCCAGCAGCCAAGTTAGCAGGGGAGCCTACGAGCAGTACTTC. This translates into CASSQVSRGAYEQYF.

V gene TRBV2 combines with J gene TRBJ2-5; possible D gene TRBD2, 5 bases. The germline CDR1 and CDR2 sequences are SNHLY and FYNNEI. CDR3 length: 13 amino acids. Trimming shortened V by 7 bases and J by 4 bases, and 13 bases separated the two germline ends. The CDR3 here is CASTHGVRETQYF. The CDR3 bases are TGTGCCAGCACCCACGGGGTTCGAGAGACCCAGTACTTC.

The chain recombines TRBV7-2 with TRBJ2-7; weak D call: TRBD1 (5 bases). Trimming stripped 8 bases from V and 0 bases from J, with 14 bases between. The CDR3 is 14 residues long. Germline CDR1 and CDR2: SGHTA and FQGNSA. CDR3 sequence: CASQWGPSSYEQYF. CDR3 nucleotide sequence: TGTGCCAGCCAATGGGGCCCCAGCTCCTACGAGCAGTACTTC.

The chain employs TRBV6-2 or TRBV6-3 and TRBJ2-5; possibly TRBD1 for D (6 bases). V lost 5 bases to trimming and J lost 0 bases, with 7 bases between them. The length of the CDR3 is 13 residues. CDR1 MNHEY and CDR2 SVGEGT come from the germline V gene. This chain's CDR3 is CASSQGYQETQYF. The CDR3, as DNA: TGTGCCAGCAGTCAGGGGTACCAAGAGACCCAGTACTTC.

The V call is TRBV20-1, the J call TRBJ1-3, with D uncertain. CDR3 length: 15 amino acids. The ends were cut back, 1 base at V and 0 bases at J, with 10 bases in the middle. Germline V gives CDR1 DFQATT, CDR2 SNEGSKA (reference sequence). The DNA of the CDR3 is TGCAGTGCTAGAGCCAGATACTACTCTGGAAACACCATATATTTT. Its translation: CSARARYYSGNTIYF.

This clonotype has a count of ten or more. The chain combines TRBV7-8 with TRBJ1-2; 9 bases are a match to TRBD1. This CDR3 has 14 residues. Germline V gene data show CDR1 as SGHVS and CDR2 as FQNEAQ. The trim removed 5 bases at V and 5 bases at J, leaving 6 bases unmatched. The CDR3, as DNA: TGTGCCAGCAGCCCGGGACAGGGAGAGTATGGCTACACCTTC. As protein: CASSPGQGEYGYTF. Combining the CDR3 with reference TRBV7-8 and TRBJ1-2 gives the whole variable domain GAGVSQSPRYKVAKRGQDVALRCDPISGHVSLFWYQQALGQGPEFLTYFQNEAQLDKSGLPSDRFFAERPEGSVSTLKIQRTQQEDSAVYLCASSPGQGEYGYTFGSGTRLTVV.

This clonotype appeared many times. The J gene is TRBJ1-2, the V gene TRBV29-1, with 7 positions matching TRBD1. Germline CDR1 SQVTM, CDR2 ANQGSEA. The junction had 9 bases not matched to a gene; V was cut back by 7 bases and J by 4 bases. The CDR3 is 13 residues long. DNA of the CDR3: TGCAGCGCTTCAGCCGGGACAGCCTATGGCTACACCTTC. Its protein is CSASAGTAYGYTF.

The rearrangement uses TRBV20-1 and TRBJ2-7; no definite D call. In germline, CDR1 is DFQATT, CDR2 SNEGSKA (reference sequence). This CDR3 spans 12 amino acids. Trimming left V 1 base short and J 4 bases short, with 8 bases between. DNA of the CDR3: TGCAGTGCTAGAGCGACAAGGTACGAGCAGTACTTC. The encoded protein is CSARATRYEQYF.

The chain links TRBV7-9 to TRBJ1-4; D is possibly TRBD1 (6 bases). The CDR3 consists of 16 residues. CDR1 and CDR2 (germline): SEHNR, FQNEAQ (reference sequence). Trimming shortened V by 5 bases and J by 8 bases, and 21 bases separated the two germline ends. The CDR3 region is CASSTFTGRSDEKLFF. In nucleotides, the CDR3 is TGTGCCAGCAGCACCTTTACAGGGAGAAGTGACGAAAAACTGTTTTTT.

This clonotype has just a few counts. DNA for the CDR3: TGCGCCAGCAGCCAAGATCGACACAGGACAAACACTGGAAACACCATATATTTT. It codes for CASSQDRHRTNTGNTIYF. The rearrangement links TRBV4-1 to TRBJ1-3; D perhaps matches TRBD1 (5 bases). The CDR3 extends over 18 amino acids. The V end lost 0 bases, the J end lost 2 bases, and 17 bases lay between the germline ends. The germline CDR1 and CDR2 sequences are MGHRA and YSYEKL.

This sequence joins TRBV7-2 and TRBJ1-6, with 7 nucleotides matching TRBD1. CDR1 is SGHTA and CDR2 is FQGNSA in the germline V gene. This CDR3 spans 14 amino acids. V dropped 5 bases and J dropped 4; count of bases not matched to a gene: 2. The CDR3 loop reads CASSQTGYNSPLHF. CDR3 in DNA: TGTGCCAGCAGCCAGACAGGGTATAATTCACCCCTCCACTTT.

As regards this clonotype: The junction differs from germline at one of its ends, possibly a read error. V usage is TRBV10-1 and J usage is TRBJ2-7; 7 bases align to TRBD2. The CDR3 length is 13 residues. CDR1 and CDR2 from the germline V gene are WNHNN and SYGVQD (reference sequence). CDR3 in DNA: TGCGCCAGCAGTGCAACGGGGGGATACGAGCAGTGCTTC. This encodes CASSATGGYEQCF.

V is TRBV7-2 and J is TRBJ2-7; either TRBD1 or TRBD2 may supply D (5 bases each). From germline, CDR1 is SGHTA and CDR2 FQGNSA. The length of the CDR3 is 11 residues. V lost 4 bases and J lost 9, with 10 bases in between. This chain's CDR3 is CASSSARGQYF. The DNA for the CDR3 is TGTGCCAGCAGCTCCGCGAGGGGGCAGTACTTC.

The J gene is TRBJ2-7, the V gene TRBV7-9; 7 nucleotides match TRBD2. Germline lookup yields CDR1 SEHNR and CDR2 FQNEAQ (reference sequence). With V trimmed by 6 bases and J by 3 bases, 20 bases remained unmatched. The CDR3 runs 18 residues. The CDR3 DNA reads as TGTGCCAGCAGTCCTGCCAGCTCACCAACGGGGACTATCTACGAGCAGTACTTC. Its translation is CASSPASSPTGTIYEQYF.

The V gene is TRBV29-1, the J gene TRBJ1-1, with 8 bases identical to TRBD1. V lost 5 bases to trimming and J lost 7 bases; unmatched junction nucleotides: 12. The germline gives CDR1 SQVTM, CDR2 ANQGSEA. The CDR3 is made up of 14 amino acids. This CDR3 reads CSVTGTGPFGEAFF. The CDR3 coding sequence is TGCAGCGTTACCGGGACAGGCCCTTTTGGTGAAGCTTTCTTT.

This clonotype was seen repeatedly, ten times or more. The V and J genes are TRBV12-3 or TRBV12-4 and TRBJ2-7; tentative D call: TRBD2 (5 bases). CDR3 size: 14 residues. V was cut by 4 bases and J by 2 bases, with 12 bases left in between. The DNA of the CDR3 is TGTGCCAGCAGTTCTCGGAGGCCCCCCTACGAGCAGTACTTC. Its protein product is CASSSRRPPYEQYF.

The chain employs TRBV10-2 and TRBJ1-1; D is unclear. Per germline, CDR1 WSHSY and CDR2 SAAADI. The CDR3 is 17 amino acids. The germline V and J ends were trimmed by 0 bases and 0 bases, with 14 bases remaining between them. The CDR3 DNA sequence: TGCGCCAGCAGTGAGTCTGGAGGGATCCTCATGAACACTGAAGCTTTCTTT. Protein product: CASSESGGILMNTEAFF.

This clonotype was observed a few times. The chain links TRBV29-1 to TRBJ1-1, with a tentative D call TRBD1 (6 bases). The CDR3 contains 16 residues. Germline V gene lookup returns CDR1 SQVTM and CDR2 ANQGSEA. V lost 3 bases and J 0 bases, leaving 17 bases between the germline ends. The CDR3 region is CSVEGARSLLNTEAFF. CDR3 coding DNA: TGCAGCGTTGAGGGGGCCCGGAGCCTTTTGAACACTGAAGCTTTCTTT.

This clonotype was observed a handful of times. The V call is TRBV6-4, the J call TRBJ1-4; D is uncertain. With 2 bases removed from V and 6 bases from J, the gap between germline ends came to 13 bases. Per germline, CDR1 MRHNA and CDR2 SNTAGT. The CDR3 totals 15 residues. CDR3 DNA sequence: TGTGCCAGCAGTGACCATGCCAGAATCCATGAAAAACTGTTTTTT. Residues: CASSDHARIHEKLFF.

This clonotype was seen a handful of times. The CDR3 loop is CASSYRGIGNTIYF. In nucleotides, the CDR3 is TGTGCCAGCAGCTACAGGGGGATTGGAAACACCATATATTTT. This rearrangement joins TRBV25-1 to TRBJ1-3; 8 bases line up with TRBD1. This CDR3 region has 14 residues. Trimming at V came to 6 bases and at J to 3 bases, leaving 4 bases not matched to a gene. Germline V lookup: CDR1 MGHDK, CDR2 SYGVNS.

V gene TRBV20-1 combines with J gene TRBJ1-2; D is possibly TRBD1 (6 bases). CDR1 and CDR2 (germline): DFQATT, SNEGSKA (reference sequence). V dropped 5 bases and J dropped 6 bases, with 25 bases sitting between them. The CDR3 consists of 16 residues. The CDR3 spells CSAPRDTNTGDDGYTF. CDR3 sequence (DNA): TGCAGTGCTCCTCGGGACACTAACACCGGGGACGATGGCTACACCTTC.